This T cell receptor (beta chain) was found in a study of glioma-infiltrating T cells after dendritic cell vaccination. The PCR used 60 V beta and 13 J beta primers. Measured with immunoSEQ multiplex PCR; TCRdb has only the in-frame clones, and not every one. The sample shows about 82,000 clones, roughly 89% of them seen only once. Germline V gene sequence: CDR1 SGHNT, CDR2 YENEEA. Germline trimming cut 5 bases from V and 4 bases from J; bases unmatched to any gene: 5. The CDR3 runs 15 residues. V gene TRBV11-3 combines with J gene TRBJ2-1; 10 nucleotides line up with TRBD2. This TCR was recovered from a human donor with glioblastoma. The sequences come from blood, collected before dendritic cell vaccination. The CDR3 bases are TGTGCCAGCAGCAATAGCGGGAGGTCATACAATGAGCAGTTCTTC. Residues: CASSNSGRSYNEQFF.